These 12 T cell receptor beta chains originate from one sample sequenced in a study of OX40 agonist ivuxolimab in advanced cancers. Here immunoSEQ multiplex PCR was the method, and the copy in TCRdb shows in-frame clones only, minus some. The table shows under 100,000 clones, with about 84% occurring only once. Here the sequenced sample was CD4+ or CD8+ T cells sorted from blood, taken in a trial of the OX40 agonist ivuxolimab. These receptors were obtained from an adult with an advanced solid tumor such as melanoma, head and neck, liver or kidney cancer.

V and J are TRBV28 and TRBJ2-7; D remains ambiguous. Germline CDR1 MDHEN, CDR2 SYDVKM. The CDR3 has 13 residues. Trimming stripped 2 bases from V and 0 bases from J, with 5 bases between. In DNA, the CDR3 is TGTGCCAGCAGTTTAGCAGGCTCCTACGAGCAGTACTTC. Its protein product is CASSLAGSYEQYF.

This sequence joins TRBV5-6 and TRBJ2-2; tentative D call: TRBD1 (5 bases). The CDR3 totals 14 residues. The V end lost 1 base, the J end lost 1 base, and 5 bases lay between the germline ends. The germline gives CDR1 SGHDT, CDR2 YYEEEE. The CDR3 sequence: CASSLQGNTGELFF. The CDR3 bases are TGTGCCAGCAGCTTGCAGGGGAACACCGGGGAGCTGTTTTTT.

The rearrangement links TRBV10-3 to TRBJ2-5; D may correspond to TRBD1 or TRBD2 (5 bases each). This CDR3 is built from 15 residues. Germline-derived CDR1 and CDR2 are ENHRY and SYGVKD. V was trimmed by 3 bases and J by 5 bases, leaving 16 bases between them. Here the CDR3 reads CAISEPQWGGETQYF. CDR3 sequence (DNA): TGTGCCATCAGTGAACCCCAATGGGGCGGGGAGACCCAGTACTTC.

The CDR3 here is CAGGQGYTF. The CDR3 DNA sequence: TGTGCCGGGGGTCAGGGCTACACCTTC. The V call is TRBV30, the J call TRBJ1-2; maybe TRBD1 (5 bases). Germline CDR1 reads GTSNPN; CDR2 reads SVGIG (reference sequence). The CDR3 has 9 amino acids. Trimming took 8 bases from V and 8 from J, leaving 9 bases between them.

This clone is medium-sized (0.01 to 0.1%) by share. J is TRBJ2-2 and V is TRBV15; tentatively, D is TRBD1 (5 bases). This CDR3 region has 16 residues. The V gene lost 4 bases and the J gene lost 1 base, with 13 bases spanning the gap. From germline, CDR1 is LNHNV and CDR2 YYDKDF (reference sequence). The CDR3 DNA follows: TGTGCCACCAGCAACTTAAGGCAGGGGAACACCGGGGAGCTGTTTTTT. Its protein is CATSNLRQGNTGELFF.

The chain links TRBV7-3 to TRBJ2-3; tentatively, D is TRBD1 or TRBD2 (5 bases each). The germline CDR1 and CDR2 sequences are SGHTA and FQGTGA. Deletions cut 2 bases from V and 5 bases from J, with 11 bases between. CDR3 length equals 14 residues. CDR3 residues: CASSLSPGRDTQYF. CDR3 nucleotide sequence: TGTGCCAGCAGCTTATCGCCAGGGAGAGATACGCAGTATTTT.

This clone was detected only a few times. This rearrangement joins TRBV5-1 to TRBJ2-7; 10 bases are shared with TRBD2. CDR1 and CDR2 (germline): SGHRS, YFSETQ. Unmatched junction bases numbered 8, after V lost 4 bases and J lost 7 bases. There are 14 residues in the CDR3. The CDR3 loop is CASSEGTSVREQYF. In DNA form, the CDR3 reads TGCGCCAGCAGCGAAGGGACTAGCGTTCGGGAGCAGTACTTC.

The V call is TRBV15, the J call TRBJ2-7; 10 bases map to TRBD1. CDR1 and CDR2 from the germline V gene are LNHNV and YYDKDF (reference sequence). This CDR3 is built from 16 residues. V was pared by 3 bases and J by 7 bases, with 12 bases of the junction left unmatched. CDR3 region: CATSSRTTGGAGEQYF. The CDR3 nucleotides are TGTGCCACCAGCAGTAGGACGACAGGGGGCGCGGGGGAGCAGTACTTC.

J is TRBJ2-6 and V is TRBV5-6; D is perhaps TRBD1 (6 bases). This CDR3 comprises 18 residues. V was shortened by 0 bases and J by 2 bases, with 15 bases between the two germline ends. Germline assignment: CDR1 SGHDT and CDR2 YYEEEE. CDR3 residues: CASSLDEPGAAGANVLTF. The CDR3 coding sequence is TGTGCCAGCAGCTTGGACGAGCCAGGGGCGGCTGGGGCCAACGTCCTGACTTTC.

The chain has TRBV5-6 and TRBJ1-5; D is unresolved. The ends were cut back, 0 bases at V and 0 bases at J, with 7 bases in the middle. The CDR3 spans 15 residues. The germline V gene has CDR1 SGHDT and CDR2 YYEEEE. Here the CDR3 reads CASSLERNSNQPQHF. The CDR3 nucleotides read TGTGCCAGCAGCTTGGAAAGAAATAGCAATCAGCCCCAGCATTTT.

This chain links TRBV10-3 with TRBJ1-5; the D is unclear. CDR3 length equals 13 residues. CDR1 is ENHRY and CDR2 is SYGVKD in the germline V gene. Between the trimmed V and J ends, which lost 7 bases and 1 base, there was a span of 8 bases. The CDR3 nucleotides read TGTGCCATCACCTCGGGCAGCAATCAGCCCCAGCATTTT. This translates into CAITSGSNQPQHF.

The rearrangement uses TRBV6-1 and TRBJ2-3; D gene uncertain. From germline, CDR1 is MNHNS and CDR2 SASEGT. The CDR3 extends over 14 amino acids. V was clipped by 4 bases and J by 6 bases, with 14 bases between them. CDR3 in amino acids: CASSVGKARDTQYF. In DNA form, the CDR3 reads TGTGCCAGCAGTGTGGGGAAGGCGCGCGATACGCAGTATTTT.